Below are 26 T cell receptor beta chains sequenced from a single sample in a study of vaccination and CD4 T cells after COVID-19. Treatment indicated: 10-day PBMC culture with coronavirus spike peptide pools or control peptides (ViraFEST assay). Cultured CD4+ T cells had their DNA profiled by the Oncomine TCR Beta short-read assay. MiXCR, applied by TCRdb to the PCR reads, yields one record per CDR3 protein. The data contain more than 20,000 distinct CDR3 sequences, roughly 52% of them singletons. The antigens these receptors bind are not known. The starting material was CD4+ T cells from blood, cultured in vitro, obtained before SARS-CoV-2 vaccination. The receptors were gathered from a human donor who received a COVID-19 vaccine.

The chain carries TRBV6-1 and TRBJ1-5, with 7 bases identical to TRBD1. Germline-derived CDR1 and CDR2 are MNHNS and SASEGT. The CDR3 is 17 residues long. The trim removed 7 bases at V and 0 bases at J, leaving 12 bases unmatched. DNA of the CDR3: TGTGCCAGCACAAAATCGACAGGGTACGATAGCAATCAGCCCCAGCATTTT. It encodes CASTKSTGYDSNQPQHF.

This clonotype was recorded only once. Germline and junction disagree at one end, which may indicate a read error. The rearrangement uses TRBV5-3 and TRBJ1-1; D gene unclear. TRBV5-3 is recorded as an ORF, its role being uncertain. The CDR3 has 15 residues. The CDR3 sequence: CASSLAYGRNTEAFF. The CDR3 DNA sequence: TGTGCCAGCAGCTTGGCCTATGGGAGGAACACTGAAGCTTTCTTT.

This chain connects TRBV12-3 or TRBV12-4 to TRBJ1-1, with 9 bases identical to TRBD1. The CDR3 covers 12 residues. The V segment lost 6 bases and the J segment 9 bases; nucleotides outside the gene matches: 5. The CDR3 spells CASSQDRGKAFF. The CDR3 DNA reads TGTGCCAGCAGCCAGGACAGGGGAAAAGCTTTCTTT.

In its sample, this clonotype was seen a few times. The chain has TRBV6-4 and TRBJ1-1; D uncertain. The length of the CDR3 is 13 residues. Germline V gene data show CDR1 as MRHNA and CDR2 as SNTAGT. With 6 bases removed from V and 3 bases from J, the gap between germline ends came to 11 bases. CDR3 sequence reads: CASRKAGDTEAFF. The CDR3 DNA reads TGTGCCAGCAGGAAAGCTGGGGACACTGAAGCTTTCTTT.

In this sample, this clonotype turned up a few times. The V call is TRBV6-5, the J call TRBJ1-6, with no clear D. The germline CDR1 and CDR2 sequences are MNHEY and SVGAGI. Trimming took off 4 bases at V and 2 bases at J, with 6 bases between the two ends. This CDR3 region has 14 residues. CDR3 DNA: TGTGCCAGCAGTTCCGGGCCCTATAATTCACCCCTCCACTTT. It specifies CASSSGPYNSPLHF.

The chain links TRBV6-1 to TRBJ1-1, with D unclear. The CDR3 contains 14 residues. Trimming pared 5 bases from V and 1 base from J, leaving 11 bases between. Looked up from germline, CDR1 is MNHNS and CDR2 is SASEGT. Here the CDR3 DNA reads TGTGCCAGCAGTAAATTCTTCAGGAACACTGAAGCTTTCTTT. Amino acids: CASSKFFRNTEAFF.

The chain combines TRBV19 with TRBJ1-1; the D is unclear. CDR1 LNHDA and CDR2 SQIVND come from the germline V gene (reference sequence). The CDR3 runs 16 residues. V lost 2 bases, J lost 0 bases, and 13 bases lay in between. CDR3 sequence reads: CASSISQRGMNTEAFF. The CDR3 DNA sequence: TGTGCCAGTAGTATAAGCCAGCGGGGAATGAACACTGAAGCTTTCTTT.

V and J are TRBV20-1 and TRBJ2-2, with D perhaps matching TRBD1 or TRBD2 (5 bases each). This CDR3 has 13 amino acids. Trimming pared 8 bases from V and 6 bases from J, leaving 16 bases between. The V gene's germline CDR1 is DFQATT and CDR2 SNEGSKA (reference sequence). The CDR3 region is CSTPGSRAGELFF. CDR3 in DNA: TGCAGTACCCCAGGGAGTCGTGCCGGGGAGCTGTTTTTT.

The chain joins TRBV5-4 to TRBJ2-3; D may match TRBD1 or TRBD2 (6 bases each). Germline CDR1 SGHNT, CDR2 YYREEE (reference sequence). Trimming removed 4 bases at V and 0 bases at J, with 15 bases between. The CDR3 is made up of 16 amino acids. The CDR3 DNA is TGTGCCAGCAGCAACTGGAAGGGGGGAAGCACAGATACGCAGTATTTT. It translates to CASSNWKGGSTDTQYF.

The J gene is TRBJ1-2, the V gene TRBV6-5, with 7 positions matching TRBD1. Trimming cost V 2 bases and J 2 bases; bases outside gene matches: 5. Germline V gene data show CDR1 as MNHEY and CDR2 as SVGAGI. This CDR3 comprises 15 residues. The CDR3 protein is CASSYGAGGNYGYTF. In nucleotides, the CDR3 is TGTGCCAGCAGTTACGGGGCAGGGGGAAACTATGGCTACACCTTC.

This clonotype was seen a single time. The V call is TRBV7-2, the J call TRBJ1-4, with 7 bases that match TRBD1. V shed 4 bases and J 8 bases; nucleotides not matched to a gene: 19. CDR3 length: 18 residues. Germline CDR1 is SGHTA and CDR2 is FQGNSA. CDR3 in amino acids: CASSSRGVVRGLTEKLFF. The CDR3 region has the DNA TGTGCCAGCAGCTCAAGAGGGGTTGTTAGGGGGCTCACGGAAAAACTGTTTTTT.

This sequence joins TRBV25-1 and TRBJ2-4; 11 positions match TRBD1. V was pared by 10 bases and J by 1 base, with 3 bases of the junction left unmatched. The length of the CDR3 is 14 residues. The germline CDR1 and CDR2 sequences are MGHDK and SYGVNS. CDR3 bases: TGTGCCACCAGGACAGGGGGCGCCAAAAACATTCAGTACTTC. This sequence encodes CATRTGGAKNIQYF. Combining the CDR3 with reference TRBV25-1 and TRBJ2-4 gives the whole variable domain EADIYQTPRYLVIGTGKKITLECSQTMGHDKMYWYQQDPGMELHLIHYSYGVNSTEKGDLSSESTVSRIRTEHFPLTLESARPSHTSQYLCATRTGGAKNIQYFGAGTRLSVL.

The table lists this clonotype with a few counts. The chain is built from TRBV6-1 and TRBJ2-3, with TRBD2 as a possible D gene (7 bases). The CDR3 contains 17 residues. V lost 1 base, J lost 0 bases, and 14 bases lay in between. Looked up from germline, CDR1 is MNHNS and CDR2 is SASEGT. The CDR3: CASSEGFRGASTDTQYF. The CDR3 nucleotides are TGTGCCAGCAGTGAAGGGTTTCGGGGGGCCAGCACAGATACGCAGTATTTT.

The V call is TRBV6-1, the J call TRBJ2-2; the D call may be TRBD1 or TRBD2 (5 bases each). Germline CDR1 is MNHNS and CDR2 is SASEGT. V was trimmed by 6 bases and J by 7 bases, leaving 15 bases between them. CDR3 size: 14 residues. The DNA of the CDR3 is TGTGCCAGCAGGGTAGTCGGGGCGGGCGGGGAGCTGTTTTTT. Translated, it gives CASRVVGAGGELFF.

A few counts support this clonotype. The rearrangement joins TRBV7-6 to TRBJ2-3; unclear D gene. CDR1 is SGHVS and CDR2 is FNYEAQ in the germline V gene. V shed 5 bases and J shed 4 bases, with 10 bases lying between them. The CDR3 is 13 amino acids. The CDR3 protein is CASSPTPADTQYF. CDR3 DNA: TGTGCCAGCAGCCCCACCCCCGCAGATACGCAGTATTTT.

The V and J genes are TRBV12-3 or TRBV12-4 and TRBJ1-1; 7 positions agree with TRBD1. This CDR3 is built from 15 residues. V shed 4 bases and J 0 bases; nucleotides not matched to a gene: 5. CDR3 sequence reads: CASSWGQHMNTEAFF. The CDR3 coding sequence is TGTGCCAGCAGTTGGGGACAGCACATGAACACTGAAGCTTTCTTT.

This clonotype was recorded a few times. This chain joins TRBV20-1 and TRBJ2-2, with D perhaps matching TRBD1 or TRBD2 (6 bases each). Germline CDR1 DFQATT, CDR2 SNEGSKA (reference sequence). The CDR3 consists of 16 residues. Trimming cost V 0 bases and J 5 bases, with 16 bases left between them. DNA for the CDR3: TGCAGTGCTAGAGATTTCGGGGGCCGTCGGACCGGGGAGCTGTTTTTT. Its translation: CSARDFGGRRTGELFF.

This sequence joins TRBV9 and TRBJ2-3; D gene ambiguous. Germline loops: CDR1 SGDLS, CDR2 YYNGEE. Trimming cost V 0 bases and J 1 base, with 6 bases left between them. This CDR3 comprises 14 residues. As DNA, the CDR3 is TGTGCCAGCAGCGTAGACAGCGGCACAGATACGCAGTATTTT. Residues: CASSVDSGTDTQYF.

This chain uses TRBV20-1 with TRBJ1-2; TRBD1 is a possible D gene (6 bases). CDR1 DFQATT and CDR2 SNEGSKA come from the germline V gene (reference sequence). The germline V and J ends were trimmed by 6 bases and 5 bases, with 13 bases remaining between them. The CDR3 is 12 residues long. The CDR3 nucleotides read TGCAGTGCAAGGACAGAAATATATGGCTACACCTTC. Its protein product is CSARTEIYGYTF.

This clonotype occurred a few times. The chain recombines TRBV7-9 with TRBJ2-7; maybe TRBD1 (5 bases). The ends were cut back, 5 bases at V and 0 bases at J, with 11 bases in the middle. The germline V gene encodes CDR1 SEHNR and CDR2 FQNEAQ (reference sequence). CDR3 length: 14 residues. In DNA form, the CDR3 reads TGTGCCAGCAGCCCCGTCAGGGCCTCCTACGAGCAGTACTTC. It encodes CASSPVRASYEQYF.

This sequence joins TRBV6-1 and TRBJ1-2; D is uncertain. This CDR3 is 16 amino acids long. Per germline, CDR1 MNHNS and CDR2 SASEGT. Trimming removed 0 bases from V and 4 bases from J, with 15 bases in between. The CDR3 reads CASSEAGSPGPYGYTF. The CDR3 DNA sequence: TGTGCCAGCAGTGAAGCCGGGTCCCCGGGCCCCTATGGCTACACCTTC.

This clonotype was observed a handful of times. The gene calls are TRBV7-9 and TRBJ1-3; D remains ambiguous. Germline V gene sequence: CDR1 SEHNR, CDR2 FQNEAQ (reference sequence). This CDR3 region has 14 residues. The V and J ends lost 6 bases and 0 bases respectively, with 9 bases between them. The CDR3 DNA reads as TGTGCCAGCAGGCCCAGGAACTCTGGAAACACCATATATTTT. Translating it yields CASRPRNSGNTIYF.

This clonotype has a handful of counts. This chain joins TRBV7-2 and TRBJ2-2; D is ambiguous. Trimming took 3 bases from V and 13 from J, leaving 15 bases between them. Per germline, CDR1 SGHTA and CDR2 FQGNSA. CDR3 length equals 13 residues. As DNA, the CDR3 is TGTGCCAGCAGCTTTAGTGACCCGGTGGGGCTGTTTTTT. Its translation is CASSFSDPVGLFF.

This chain joins TRBV7-6 and TRBJ1-6; D not certain. Germline V lookup: CDR1 SGHVS, CDR2 FNYEAQ. V lost 3 bases, J lost 8 bases, and 11 bases lay in between. The CDR3 length is 14 residues. For the CDR3, the DNA is TGTGCCAGCAGCTTGGGGTGGCCGGATTCACCCCTCCACTTT. It encodes CASSLGWPDSPLHF.

The chain is built from TRBV20-1 and TRBJ1-1, with 10 positions matching TRBD1. In germline, CDR1 is DFQATT, CDR2 SNEGSKA (reference sequence). After removal of 5 bases from V and 1 base from J, the junction contained 13 bases not matched to a gene. This CDR3 contains 17 residues. This chain's CDR3 is CSAFYPGTGVSNTEAFF. As DNA, the CDR3 is TGCAGTGCTTTTTACCCCGGGACAGGGGTCTCGAACACTGAAGCTTTCTTT.

The gene calls are TRBV2 and TRBJ1-2; D unresolved. CDR3 size: 14 residues. Germline V CDR1 and CDR2: SNHLY, FYNNEI. V lost 2 bases, J lost 8 bases, and 15 bases lay in between. The CDR3 is CASSELFGRGGYTF. DNA for the CDR3: TGTGCCAGCAGTGAATTGTTCGGCCGAGGGGGCTACACCTTC.